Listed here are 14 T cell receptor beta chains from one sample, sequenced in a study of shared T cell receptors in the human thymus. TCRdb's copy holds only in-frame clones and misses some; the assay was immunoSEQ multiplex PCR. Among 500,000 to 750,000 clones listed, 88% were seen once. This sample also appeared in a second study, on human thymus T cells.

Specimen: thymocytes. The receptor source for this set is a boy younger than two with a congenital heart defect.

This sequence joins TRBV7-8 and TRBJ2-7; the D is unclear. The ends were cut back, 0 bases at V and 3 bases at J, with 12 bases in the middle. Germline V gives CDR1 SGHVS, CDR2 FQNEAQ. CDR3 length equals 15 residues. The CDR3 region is CASSLAQTRIYEQYF. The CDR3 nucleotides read TGTGCCAGCAGCTTAGCGCAGACACGGATCTACGAGCAGTACTTC.

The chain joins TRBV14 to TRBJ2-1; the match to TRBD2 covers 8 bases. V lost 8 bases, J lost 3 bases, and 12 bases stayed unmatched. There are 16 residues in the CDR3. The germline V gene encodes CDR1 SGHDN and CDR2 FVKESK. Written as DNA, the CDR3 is TGTGCCAGCGCTCCTGGGGTAGCGGGGAACTACAATGAGCAGTTCTTC. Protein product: CASAPGVAGNYNEQFF.

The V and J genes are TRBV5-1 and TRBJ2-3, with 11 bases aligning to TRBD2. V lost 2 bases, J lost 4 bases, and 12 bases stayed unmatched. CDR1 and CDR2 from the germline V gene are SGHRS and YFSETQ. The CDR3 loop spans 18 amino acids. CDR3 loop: CASSLPGLAVQLPDTQYF. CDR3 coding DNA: TGCGCCAGCAGCTTACCGGGACTAGCGGTACAGTTACCAGATACGCAGTATTTT.

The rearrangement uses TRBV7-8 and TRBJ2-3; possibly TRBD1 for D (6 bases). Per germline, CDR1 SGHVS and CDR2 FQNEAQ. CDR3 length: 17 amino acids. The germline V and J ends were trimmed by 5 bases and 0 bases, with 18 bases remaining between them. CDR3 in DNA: TGTGCCAGCAGCGCTAGGGTGCGGACAGCTAGCACAGATACGCAGTATTTT. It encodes CASSARVRTASTDTQYF.

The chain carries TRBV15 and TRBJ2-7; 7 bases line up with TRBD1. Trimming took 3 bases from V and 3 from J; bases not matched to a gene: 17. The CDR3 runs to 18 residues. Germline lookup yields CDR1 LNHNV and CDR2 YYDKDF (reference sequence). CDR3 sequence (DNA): TGTGCCACCAGCAGGGAAATTTCTGACAGGGCCAGGCACTACGAGCAGTACTTC. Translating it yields CATSREISDRARHYEQYF.

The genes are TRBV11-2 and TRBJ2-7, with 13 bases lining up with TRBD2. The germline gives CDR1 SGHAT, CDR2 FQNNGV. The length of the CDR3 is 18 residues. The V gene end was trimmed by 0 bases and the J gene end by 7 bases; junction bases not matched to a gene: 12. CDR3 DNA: TGTGCCAGCAGCTTAGATGGGACTAGCGGGACAAGCTCGGGGGAGCAGTACTTC. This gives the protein CASSLDGTSGTSSGEQYF.

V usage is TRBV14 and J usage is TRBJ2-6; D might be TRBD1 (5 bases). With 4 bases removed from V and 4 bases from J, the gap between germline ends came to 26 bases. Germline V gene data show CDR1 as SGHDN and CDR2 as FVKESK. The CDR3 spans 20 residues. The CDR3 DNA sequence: TGTGCCAGCAGCCGCCGCCAGACAGACCAACTCAGCTCCGGGGCCAACGTCCTGACTTTC. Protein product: CASSRRQTDQLSSGANVLTF.

CDR3 DNA: TGTGCCAGCAGCCCCTCAGGGGACCACTCCTACGAGCAGTACTTC. Translation: CASSPSGDHSYEQYF. The chain is built from TRBV9 and TRBJ2-7, with D tentatively TRBD1 (6 bases). The CDR3 loop spans 15 amino acids. Trimming cost V 4 bases and J 0 bases, with 14 bases left between them. Germline CDR1 reads SGDLS; CDR2 reads YYNGEE.

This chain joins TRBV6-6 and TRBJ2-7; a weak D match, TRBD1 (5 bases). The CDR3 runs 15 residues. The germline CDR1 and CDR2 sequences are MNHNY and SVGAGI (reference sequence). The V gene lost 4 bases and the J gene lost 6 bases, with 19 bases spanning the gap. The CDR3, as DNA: TGTGCCAGCAGTTCTAGGGGAACACTGGATGCCGAGCAGTACTTC. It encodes CASSSRGTLDAEQYF.

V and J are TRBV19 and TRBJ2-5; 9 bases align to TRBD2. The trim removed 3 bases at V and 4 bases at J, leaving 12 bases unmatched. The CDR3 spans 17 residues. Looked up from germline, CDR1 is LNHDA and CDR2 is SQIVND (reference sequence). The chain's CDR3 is CASSIRTSGFLGETQYF. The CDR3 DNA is TGTGCCAGTAGTATTAGAACTAGCGGGTTCTTGGGAGAGACCCAGTACTTC.

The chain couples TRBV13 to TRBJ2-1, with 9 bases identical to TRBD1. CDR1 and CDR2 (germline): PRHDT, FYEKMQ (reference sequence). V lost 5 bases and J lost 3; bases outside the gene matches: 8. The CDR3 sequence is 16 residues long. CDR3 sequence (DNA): TGTGCCAGCAGCGTACTGGACAGGGGACTCTACAATGAGCAGTTCTTC. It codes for CASSVLDRGLYNEQFF. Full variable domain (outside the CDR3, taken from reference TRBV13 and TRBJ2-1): AAGVIQSPRHLIKEKRETATLKCYPIPRHDTVYWYQQGPGQDPQFLISFYEKMQSDKGSIPDRFSAQQFSDYHSELNMSSLELGDSALYFCASSVLDRGLYNEQFFGPGTRLTVL.

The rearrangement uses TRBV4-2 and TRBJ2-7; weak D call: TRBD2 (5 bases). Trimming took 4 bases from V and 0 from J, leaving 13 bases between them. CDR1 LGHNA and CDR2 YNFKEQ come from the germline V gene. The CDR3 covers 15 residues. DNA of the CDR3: TGTGCCAGCAGCCCCTCCGGCGGGCCCTCCTACGAGCAGTACTTC. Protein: CASSPSGGPSYEQYF.

CDR3 protein: CASSQVQDRTEAFF. CDR3 DNA sequence: TGCGCCAGCAGCCAAGTACAGGATCGAACTGAAGCTTTCTTT. V is TRBV4-3 and J is TRBJ1-1; a weak D match, TRBD1 (5 bases). Germline values: CDR1 LGHNA, CDR2 YSLEER. This CDR3 region has 14 residues. The V gene lost 1 base and the J gene lost 5 bases, with 11 bases spanning the gap.

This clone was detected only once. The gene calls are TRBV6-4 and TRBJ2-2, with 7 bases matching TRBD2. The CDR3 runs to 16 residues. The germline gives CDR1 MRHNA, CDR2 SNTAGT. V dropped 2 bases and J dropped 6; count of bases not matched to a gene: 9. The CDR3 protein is CASSDGPSGPAGELFF. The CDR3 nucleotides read TGTGCCAGCAGTGACGGGCCTAGCGGTCCGGCCGGGGAGCTGTTTTTT.